The rows below give T cell receptor beta chains drawn from one sample of a study of cytomegalovirus exposure and HLA in healthy donors. Clones were read by immunoSEQ multiplex PCR, and TCRdb kept only the in-frame ones, dropping some. The data show about 180,000 clones, over 65% seen once. The sample was PBMCs. These receptors were obtained from a young man in good health and CMV-seronegative. Both conserved end residues are part of each CDR3. Fields, in order: V gene, clone size, J gene, D gene, CDR3 DNA, CDR3 protein. D genes are given only for firm matches. Only part of the rows carry a size: once, few, many, or a class if the clone is expanded.

V gene: TRBV5-1
clone size: few
J gene: TRBJ2-5
D gene: TRBD2
CDR3 DNA: TGCGCCAGCAGCCTCTCGGGGACTAGCGGAGGGCGGGAGACCCAGTACTTC
CDR3 protein: CASSLSGTSGGRETQYF

V gene: TRBV30
clone size: NA
J gene: TRBJ2-5
D gene: NA
CDR3 DNA: TGTGCCTGGAGCGAGGGCGCTTCCCCTAGGACCCAGTACTTC
CDR3 protein: CAWSEGASPRTQYF

V gene: TRBV2
clone size: NA
J gene: TRBJ2-7
D gene: NA
CDR3 DNA: TGTGCCAGCAGTGAACGACTACTGTGGCCCTACGAGCAGTACTTC
CDR3 protein: CASSERLLWPYEQYF

V gene: TRBV2
clone size: NA
J gene: TRBJ1-5
D gene: TRBD1
CDR3 DNA: TGTGCCAGCAGTCCCGGGACAGGGAATCAGCCCCAGCATTTT
CDR3 protein: CASSPGTGNQPQHF

V gene: TRBV19
clone size: few
J gene: TRBJ1-5
D gene: TRBD1
CDR3 DNA: TGTGCCAGTAGTATATTCGGGGCCCACAGGGGTGGCCAGCCCCAGCATTTT
CDR3 protein: CASSIFGAHRGGQPQHF

V gene: TRBV1
clone size: NA
J gene: TRBJ1-4
D gene: NA
CDR3 DNA: TGCACCAGCAGCCAGGAGTCCGACAGGGCCGGAGCAACTAATGAAAAACTGTTTTTT
CDR3 protein: CTSSQESDRAGATNEKLFF

V gene: TRBV27
clone size: NA
J gene: TRBJ2-7
D gene: NA
CDR3 DNA: TGTGCCAGCAGTTTTACAGGGATTCTCTCCGAGCAGTACTTC
CDR3 protein: CASSFTGILSEQYF

V gene: TRBV19
clone size: NA
J gene: TRBJ2-7
D gene: NA
CDR3 DNA: TGTGCCAGTAGTATCACCAGGGGCCACGAGCAGTACTTC
CDR3 protein: CASSITRGHEQYF

V gene: TRBV30
clone size: NA
J gene: TRBJ2-1
D gene: NA
CDR3 DNA: TGTGCCTGGACAGGGTTTGGGGAGCAGTTCTTC
CDR3 protein: CAWTGFGEQFF

V gene: TRBV5-4
clone size: NA
J gene: TRBJ1-3
D gene: NA
CDR3 DNA: TGTGCCAGCAGCTTGGGGGGGGGCAGGGGTCTTTCAGCTGGAAACACCATATATTTT
CDR3 protein: CASSLGGGRGLSAGNTIYF

V gene: TRBV19
clone size: NA
J gene: TRBJ2-7
D gene: TRBD1
CDR3 DNA: TGTGCCAGTAGTAGGGACAGCTCCTACGAGCAGTACTTC
CDR3 protein: CASSRDSSYEQYF

V gene: TRBV27
clone size: few
J gene: TRBJ1-2
D gene: NA
CDR3 DNA: TGTGCCAGCAGTTTGAGCCAAGGAGCCTATGGCTACACCTTC
CDR3 protein: CASSLSQGAYGYTF

V gene: TRBV6-6
clone size: NA
J gene: TRBJ2-1
D gene: NA
CDR3 DNA: TGTGCCAGCAGTTATTGGGGGGACAGCTCCTACAATGAGCAGTTCTTC
CDR3 protein: CASSYWGDSSYNEQFF

V gene: TRBV5-6
clone size: once
J gene: TRBJ1-1
D gene: TRBD1
CDR3 DNA: TGTGCCAGCAGCTTAGGTCAGGGGGCGGCCACTGAAGCTTTCTTT
CDR3 protein: CASSLGQGAATEAFF

V gene: TRBV10-3
clone size: NA
J gene: TRBJ2-1
D gene: TRBD2
CDR3 DNA: TGTGCCATCAGTGAACTAGCGAATGAGCAGTTCTTC
CDR3 protein: CAISELANEQFF

V gene: TRBV6-5
clone size: NA
J gene: TRBJ2-5
D gene: TRBD2
CDR3 DNA: TGTGCCAGCAGTTACACGCCAGCGGGAGCGCGGCAGACCCAGTACTTC
CDR3 protein: CASSYTPAGARQTQYF

V gene: TRBV6-6
clone size: NA
J gene: TRBJ2-1
D gene: NA
CDR3 DNA: TGTGCCATCAGGGGACTCCTTCTCAATGAGCAGTTCTTC
CDR3 protein: CAIRGLLLNEQFF

V gene: TRBV5-4
clone size: NA
J gene: TRBJ2-5
D gene: NA
CDR3 DNA: TGTGCCAGCAGCCCGGGGAGGGGGAACCAGGAGACCCAGTACTTC
CDR3 protein: CASSPGRGNQETQYF

V gene: TRBV9
clone size: NA
J gene: TRBJ1-3
D gene: NA
CDR3 DNA: TGTGCCAGCATCGCAGGGGACATGACATTTGGAAACACCATATATTTT
CDR3 protein: CASIAGDMTFGNTIYF

V gene: TRBV28
clone size: NA
J gene: TRBJ2-7
D gene: NA
CDR3 DNA: TGTGCCAGCAGTTTGGAGGGTAACGAGCAGTACTTC
CDR3 protein: CASSLEGNEQYF

V gene: TRBV10-2
clone size: NA
J gene: TRBJ2-7
D gene: TRBD1
CDR3 DNA: TGCGCCAGCAGTGGGACAGGGGGCTACGAGCAGTACTTC
CDR3 protein: CASSGTGGYEQYF

V gene: TRBV6-5
clone size: once
J gene: TRBJ2-7
D gene: TRBD2
CDR3 DNA: TGTGCCAGCATCCCCGGCGGGGGCTCCTACGAGCAGTACTTC
CDR3 protein: CASIPGGGSYEQYF

V gene: TRBV13
clone size: NA
J gene: TRBJ2-7
D gene: NA
CDR3 DNA: TGTGCCAGCAGCTTCTCGGGGAGCTCCTACGAGCAGTACTTC
CDR3 protein: CASSFSGSSYEQYF

V gene: TRBV5-1
clone size: NA
J gene: TRBJ2-1
D gene: TRBD1
CDR3 DNA: TGCGCCAGCAGGGCCGGGACAGGGGCCTACAATGAGCAGTTCTTC
CDR3 protein: CASRAGTGAYNEQFF

V gene: TRBV28
clone size: NA
J gene: TRBJ1-1
D gene: NA
CDR3 DNA: TGTGCCAGCAGTTTCAGGGTAGTGCTTAGTGCTGAAGCTTTCTTT
CDR3 protein: CASSFRVVLSAEAFF

V gene: TRBV4-1
clone size: NA
J gene: TRBJ2-2
D gene: NA
CDR3 DNA: TGCGCCAGCAGCCAAGTCTTTGGAGGGGCGAACACCGGGGAGCTGTTTTTT
CDR3 protein: CASSQVFGGANTGELFF

V gene: TRBV6-5
clone size: few
J gene: TRBJ2-7
D gene: TRBD1
CDR3 DNA: TGTGCCAGCAGTTACAGGTTTGGGACAGGGCAGTACGAGCAGTACTTC
CDR3 protein: CASSYRFGTGQYEQYF

V gene: TRBV28
clone size: NA
J gene: TRBJ2-7
D gene: TRBD1
CDR3 DNA: TGTGCCAGCAGAAGACAGGGGCAGGGCTACGAGCAGTACTTC
CDR3 protein: CASRRQGQGYEQYF

V gene: TRBV5-4
clone size: NA
J gene: TRBJ2-2
D gene: TRBD1
CDR3 DNA: TGTGCCAGCAGCTGGACAGGGGCGGACACCGGGGAGCTGTTTTTT
CDR3 protein: CASSWTGADTGELFF

V gene: TRBV7-2
clone size: NA
J gene: TRBJ2-7
D gene: TRBD1
CDR3 DNA: TGTGCCAGCAGCTTAACTCCGGGACAGGGGGTCCACGAGCAGTACTTC
CDR3 protein: CASSLTPGQGVHEQYF

V gene: TRBV28
clone size: NA
J gene: TRBJ1-2
D gene: NA
CDR3 DNA: TGTGCCAGCAGTCCAGATTATGGCTACACCTTC
CDR3 protein: CASSPDYGYTF

V gene: TRBV5-4
clone size: NA
J gene: TRBJ2-3
D gene: NA
CDR3 DNA: TGTGCCAGCAGCCCGGCCCCTATAAGAGGAGATACGCAGTATTTT
CDR3 protein: CASSPAPIRGDTQYF

V gene: TRBV2
clone size: NA
J gene: TRBJ1-2
D gene: NA
CDR3 DNA: TGTGCCAGCAGTGGTTTACGAGACAGCCGCTATGGCTACACCTTC
CDR3 protein: CASSGLRDSRYGYTF

V gene: TRBV4-2
clone size: NA
J gene: TRBJ2-3
D gene: NA
CDR3 DNA: TGTGCCAGCAGCCCTAAGGAGCAAGCCACACCTGATACGCAGTATTTT
CDR3 protein: CASSPKEQATPDTQYF

V gene: TRBV21-1
clone size: NA
J gene: TRBJ2-3
D gene: NA
CDR3 DNA: TGTGCCAGCAGCAAAGGGGCGGGGGGAATGGCAGATACGCAGTATTTT
CDR3 protein: CASSKGAGGMADTQYF

V gene: TRBV7-2
clone size: NA
J gene: TRBJ1-5
D gene: TRBD1
CDR3 DNA: TGTGCCAGCAGCTTAGGACAGGGAAGCAATCAGCCCCAGCATTTT
CDR3 protein: CASSLGQGSNQPQHF

V gene: TRBV6-5
clone size: NA
J gene: TRBJ1-2
D gene: NA
CDR3 DNA: TGTGCCAGCAGGGGCGGGGGCACGGGCTACACCTTC
CDR3 protein: CASRGGGTGYTF

V gene: TRBV2
clone size: NA
J gene: TRBJ2-1
D gene: TRBD2
CDR3 DNA: TGTGCCAGCAGTGTGGGTAGCGGGGGAAATGAGCAGTTCTTC
CDR3 protein: CASSVGSGGNEQFF

V gene: TRBV12-2
clone size: NA
J gene: TRBJ2-6
D gene: NA
CDR3 DNA: NA
CDR3 protein: CASRLFWGAGANVLTF

V gene: TRBV7-8
clone size: NA
J gene: TRBJ2-3
D gene: NA
CDR3 DNA: TGTGCCAGCAGGGAGACTGGTAGCACAGATACGCAGTATTTT
CDR3 protein: CASRETGSTDTQYF

V gene: TRBV5-1
clone size: NA
J gene: TRBJ2-3
D gene: NA
CDR3 DNA: TGCGCCAGCAGCACCACTGGCGGGGATACAGATACGCAGTATTTT
CDR3 protein: CASSTTGGDTDTQYF

V gene: TRBV9
clone size: NA
J gene: TRBJ2-1
D gene: NA
CDR3 DNA: TGTGCCAGCAGCGTAGGGGGTAGCGGAAACAATGAGCAGTTCTTC
CDR3 protein: CASSVGGSGNNEQFF

V gene: TRBV7-9
clone size: NA
J gene: TRBJ1-4
D gene: NA
CDR3 DNA: TGTGCCAGCAGCTTAGGAGGGACACAGGAGTATGAAAAACTGTTTTTT
CDR3 protein: CASSLGGTQEYEKLFF

V gene: TRBV15
clone size: once
J gene: TRBJ1-4
D gene: TRBD1
CDR3 DNA: TGTGCCACCCTCCCGGCAGGGACAGGTTTTGAAAAACTGTTTTTT
CDR3 protein: CATLPAGTGFEKLFF